These 24 T cell receptor beta chains were sequenced from one sample in a study of CD8 T cells in Susac syndrome. Random hexamers were used to reverse transcribe an amount of roughly 0.5 to 1 ug RNA. TCRdb reprocessed the immunoSEQ multiplex PCR reads with MiXCR, giving one entry per CDR3 protein. In the table there are over 350,000 distinct CDR3 sequences, more than 70% of which are singletons. The specimen sequenced was CD8+ T cells from PBMCs. Source of these receptors: a human donor with multiple sclerosis.

This chain joins TRBV14 and TRBJ2-7; D possibly corresponds to TRBD1 (5 bases). CDR1 and CDR2 from the germline V gene are SGHDN and FVKESK. Trimming pared 4 bases from V and 6 bases from J, leaving 19 bases between. The CDR3 is 15 residues long. Here the CDR3 reads CASSRTTTDLSEQYF. The CDR3, as DNA: TGTGCCAGCAGCCGAACTACGACAGATCTCTCCGAGCAGTACTTC.

The chain uses TRBV11-2 and TRBJ1-1; D is perhaps TRBD1 (5 bases). Looked up from germline, CDR1 is SGHAT and CDR2 is FQNNGV. V lost 4 bases and J lost 7, with 13 bases in between. The CDR3 is 13 residues long. The CDR3 protein is CASSSSGTSEAFF. DNA of the CDR3: TGTGCCAGCAGCTCCTCCGGGACGAGTGAAGCTTTCTTT.

V gene TRBV19 combines with J gene TRBJ2-7; TRBD1 aligns across 7 bases. The CDR3 contains 14 residues. V was pared by 6 bases and J by 5 bases, with 10 bases of the junction left unmatched. Germline CDR1 and CDR2: LNHDA and SQIVND (reference sequence). CDR3 sequence reads: CASSLQGWGNEQYF. In DNA form, the CDR3 reads TGTGCCAGTAGCCTACAGGGGTGGGGCAACGAGCAGTACTTC.

The chain has TRBV6-4 and TRBJ2-1; D might be TRBD1 or TRBD2, each matching 7 bases. Germline CDR1 reads MRHNA; CDR2 reads SNTAGT. This CDR3 comprises 14 residues. V was shortened by 2 bases and J by 9 bases, with 14 bases between the two germline ends. As DNA, the CDR3 is TGTGCCAGCAGTGACGGGTGGGAGGGGGCTGAGCAGTTCTTC. This translates into CASSDGWEGAEQFF.

The V and J genes are TRBV5-1 and TRBJ1-1, with D maybe TRBD1 (6 bases). Germline assignment: CDR1 SGHRS and CDR2 YFSETQ. The CDR3 covers 11 residues. Trimming took 7 bases from V and 7 from J, leaving 11 bases between them. CDR3 amino acids: CASGGPGEAFF. The CDR3 coding sequence is TGCGCCAGCGGGGGGCCAGGTGAAGCTTTCTTT.

The table lists this clonotype with a few counts. In DNA, the CDR3 is TGCGCCAGCAGCTTGGAGTTGCGGGAGTTGGATGAGCAGTTCTTC. It yields the protein CASSLELRELDEQFF. The chain carries TRBV5-1 and TRBJ2-1; TRBD2 matches at 7 bases. V dropped 0 bases and J dropped 8; count of bases not matched to a gene: 8. The CDR3 totals 15 residues. Looked up from germline, CDR1 is SGHRS and CDR2 is YFSETQ.

The chain has TRBV5-8 and TRBJ1-2; the D gene is possibly TRBD1 (6 bases). Germline V lookup: CDR1 SGHTS, CDR2 YDEGEE. The CDR3 extends over 15 amino acids. Trimming took off 4 bases at V and 3 bases at J, with 16 bases between the two ends. The CDR3 nucleotides are TGTGCCAGCAGCCCCTCGGACAGATTATACTATGGCTACACCTTC. Its translation is CASSPSDRLYYGYTF.

V gene TRBV27 combines with J gene TRBJ2-2, with 10 bases aligning to TRBD2. There are 15 residues in the CDR3. Germline assignment: CDR1 MNHEY and CDR2 SMNVEV (reference sequence). After removal of 4 bases from V and 7 bases from J, the junction contained 6 bases not matched to a gene. CDR3 loop: CASSWWASGSGELFF. CDR3 sequence (DNA): TGTGCCAGCAGTTGGTGGGCTAGCGGGAGCGGGGAGCTGTTTTTT.

The V and J genes are TRBV28 and TRBJ2-3; D perhaps matches TRBD2 (6 bases). Trimming took off 1 base at V and 4 bases at J, with 15 bases between the two ends. The CDR3 contains 16 residues. CDR1 MDHEN and CDR2 SYDVKM come from the germline V gene. As DNA, the CDR3 is TGTGCCAGCAGTTTATATGAGGGCGGGACCGCAGATACGCAGTATTTT. Protein: CASSLYEGGTADTQYF.

The gene calls are TRBV4-1 and TRBJ2-3, with D uncertain. Germline CDR1 MGHRA, CDR2 YSYEKL. V shed 1 base and J shed 6 bases, with 11 bases lying between them. The CDR3 is 14 residues long. The CDR3 nucleotides read TGCGCCAGCAGCCAAGTCTTAATTACGGATACGCAGTATTTT. This translates into CASSQVLITDTQYF.

This chain joins TRBV6-5 and TRBJ1-1, with no clear D. This CDR3 region has 13 residues. The ends were cut back, 6 bases at V and 7 bases at J, with 15 bases in the middle. Germline CDR1 is MNHEY and CDR2 is SVGAGI. The CDR3 nucleotides read TGTGCCAGCAGAGGCGAGGTAGGTGATGAAGCTTTCTTT. Translation: CASRGEVGDEAFF.

V gene TRBV10-2 combines with J gene TRBJ2-7; TRBD2 matches 7 bases. CDR3 length: 13 residues. J gave up 5 bases and V 7 bases, and 8 bases lay outside the gene matches. Germline V gene data show CDR1 as WSHSY and CDR2 as SAAADI. The CDR3 here is CASNPWGGDEQYF. DNA for the CDR3: TGCGCCAGCAACCCATGGGGGGGAGACGAGCAGTACTTC.

This clonotype showed up just once. This rearrangement joins TRBV30 to TRBJ2-1, with a weak D call TRBD2 (6 bases). Germline V gene lookup returns CDR1 GTSNPN and CDR2 SVGIG (reference sequence). The CDR3 is 13 residues long. Trimming took 5 bases from V and 9 from J, leaving 17 bases between them. The CDR3 region is CAWGYTMEGEQFF. The CDR3 nucleotides are TGTGCCTGGGGGTACACGATGGAGGGTGAGCAGTTCTTC.

The V gene is TRBV3-1, the J gene TRBJ2-7; a possible D gene is TRBD2 (6 bases). Trimming stripped 1 base from V and 5 bases from J, with 12 bases between. This CDR3 region has 14 residues. Germline V lookup: CDR1 LGHDT, CDR2 YNNKEL (reference sequence). The CDR3 DNA reads TGTGCCAGCAGCCAAGTGACGGGACTCAACGAGCAGTACTTC. Protein product: CASSQVTGLNEQYF.

V is TRBV29-1 and J is TRBJ2-2; D is unresolved. CDR3 size: 11 residues. Germline-derived CDR1 and CDR2 are SQVTM and ANQGSEA. The germline V and J ends were trimmed by 6 bases and 5 bases, with 7 bases remaining between them. CDR3 sequence: CSVWGTGELFF. The CDR3 DNA reads as TGCAGCGTGTGGGGAACCGGGGAGCTGTTTTTT.

This clonotype was seen more than once but under ten times. This chain links TRBV4-2 with TRBJ2-7; D not resolved. Germline V gene lookup returns CDR1 LGHNA and CDR2 YNFKEQ. This CDR3 spans 15 amino acids. Trimming removed 5 bases from V and 0 bases from J, with 14 bases in between. CDR3 residues: CASSSSRWSSYEQYF. In nucleotides, the CDR3 is TGTGCCAGCAGCTCCTCCCGGTGGAGCTCCTACGAGCAGTACTTC.

The chain carries TRBV27 and TRBJ2-2; 9 positions match TRBD1. This CDR3 contains 17 residues. J lost 5 bases, V lost 3 bases, and 10 bases had no gene match. Germline CDR1 is MNHEY and CDR2 is SMNVEV (reference sequence). The CDR3 coding sequence is TGTGCCAGCAGTTTTATTTTTGAACAGGGGGCGACCGGGGAGCTGTTTTTT. Translating gives CASSFIFEQGATGELFF.

The chain combines TRBV4-1 with TRBJ2-2; D possibly matches TRBD1 or TRBD2 (7 bases each). The V end lost 4 bases, the J end lost 7 bases, and 19 bases lay between the germline ends. Germline CDR1 reads MGHRA; CDR2 reads YSYEKL. The CDR3 is 16 residues long. CDR3: CASSLPPGGGNGELFF. The DNA for the CDR3 is TGCGCCAGCAGCCTTCCTCCAGGGGGAGGGAACGGGGAGCTGTTTTTT.

The chain joins TRBV15 to TRBJ1-6; D is perhaps TRBD1 (6 bases). The germline V gene has CDR1 LNHNV and CDR2 YYDKDF (reference sequence). The CDR3 covers 13 residues. V lost 5 bases and J lost 9, with 11 bases in between. CDR3 sequence: CATSPPGVSPLHF. The CDR3, as DNA: TGTGCCACCAGCCCCCCAGGGGTTTCACCCCTCCACTTT.

This sequence joins TRBV4-1 and TRBJ2-1; tentative D call: TRBD2 (6 bases). Looked up from germline, CDR1 is MGHRA and CDR2 is YSYEKL. CDR3 size: 16 residues. Trimming took 2 bases from V and 7 from J, leaving 18 bases between them. In nucleotides, the CDR3 is TGCGCCAGCAGCCAACCTCTGCGGGGCGCATGGAATGAGCAGTTCTTC. Its protein is CASSQPLRGAWNEQFF.

The chain recombines TRBV29-1 with TRBJ2-5, with unresolved D. The CDR3 is 13 amino acids. V was trimmed by 3 bases and J by 2 bases, leaving 10 bases between them. From germline, CDR1 is SQVTM and CDR2 ANQGSEA. CDR3 nucleotides: TGCAGCGTTGAGTTTGGCCTTCAAGAGACCCAGTACTTC. Translating it yields CSVEFGLQETQYF.

V usage is TRBV20-1 and J usage is TRBJ2-7; 7 bases line up with TRBD2. CDR1 is DFQATT, CDR2 SNEGSKA, per germline (reference sequence). Germline trimming cut 5 bases from V and 3 bases from J; bases unmatched to any gene: 7. There are 13 residues in the CDR3. DNA for the CDR3: TGCAGTGCTCCTGGCGGCGGGAGCTACGAGCAGTACTTC. Amino acids: CSAPGGGSYEQYF.

This clonotype was counted a single time. The chain is built from TRBV7-8 and TRBJ2-5; D is undetermined. The CDR3 runs to 12 residues. V was trimmed by 5 bases and J by 0 bases, leaving 4 bases between them. The V gene's germline CDR1 is SGHVS and CDR2 FQNEAQ. The CDR3 sequence: CASSPYQETQYF. CDR3 coding DNA: TGTGCCAGCAGCCCGTACCAAGAGACCCAGTACTTC.

The chain carries TRBV27 and TRBJ1-2; the D gene is possibly TRBD1 (5 bases). V was shortened by 4 bases and J by 1 base, with 10 bases between the two germline ends. CDR3 length: 14 residues. Germline CDR1 and CDR2: MNHEY and SMNVEV (reference sequence). CDR3 amino acids: CASSSWGDNYGYTF. In DNA form, the CDR3 reads TGTGCCAGCAGTTCATGGGGGGATAACTATGGCTACACCTTC.